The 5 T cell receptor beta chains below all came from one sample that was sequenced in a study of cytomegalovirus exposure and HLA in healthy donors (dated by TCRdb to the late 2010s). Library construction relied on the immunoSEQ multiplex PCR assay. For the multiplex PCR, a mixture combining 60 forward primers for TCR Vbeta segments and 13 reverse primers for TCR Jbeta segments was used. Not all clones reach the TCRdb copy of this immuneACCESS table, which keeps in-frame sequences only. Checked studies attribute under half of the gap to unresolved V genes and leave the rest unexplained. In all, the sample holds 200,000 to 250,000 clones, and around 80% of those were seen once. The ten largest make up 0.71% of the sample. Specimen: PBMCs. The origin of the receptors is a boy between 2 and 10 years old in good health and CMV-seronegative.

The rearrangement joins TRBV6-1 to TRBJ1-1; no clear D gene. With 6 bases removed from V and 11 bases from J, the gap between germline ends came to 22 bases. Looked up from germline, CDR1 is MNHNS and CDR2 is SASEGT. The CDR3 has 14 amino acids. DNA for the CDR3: TGTGCCAGCAGACTACTCATACGGGTTGAGGTGGCTTTCTTT. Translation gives CASRLLIRVEVAFF.

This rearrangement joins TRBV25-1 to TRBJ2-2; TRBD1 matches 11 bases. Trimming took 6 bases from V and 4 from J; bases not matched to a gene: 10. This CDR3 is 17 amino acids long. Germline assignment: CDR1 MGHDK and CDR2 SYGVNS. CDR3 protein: CASRGQGVRSSTGELFF. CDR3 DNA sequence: TGTGCCAGCAGGGGACAGGGGGTGCGTTCATCCACCGGGGAGCTGTTTTTT.

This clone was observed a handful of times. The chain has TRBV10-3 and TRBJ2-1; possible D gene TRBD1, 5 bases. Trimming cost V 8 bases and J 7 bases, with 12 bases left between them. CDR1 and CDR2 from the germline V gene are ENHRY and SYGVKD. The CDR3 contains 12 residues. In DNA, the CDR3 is TGTGCCATCCGGCAGGGTCAAAATGAGCAGTTCTTC. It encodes CAIRQGQNEQFF.

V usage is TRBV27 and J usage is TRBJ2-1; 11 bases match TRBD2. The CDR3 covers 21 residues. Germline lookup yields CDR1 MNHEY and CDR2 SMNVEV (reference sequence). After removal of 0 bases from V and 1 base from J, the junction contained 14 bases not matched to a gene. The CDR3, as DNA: TGTGCCAGCAGTTTATCGCCCCAATCTAGCGGGAGGTTCGGGTCCTACAATGAGCAGTTCTTC. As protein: CASSLSPQSSGRFGSYNEQFF.

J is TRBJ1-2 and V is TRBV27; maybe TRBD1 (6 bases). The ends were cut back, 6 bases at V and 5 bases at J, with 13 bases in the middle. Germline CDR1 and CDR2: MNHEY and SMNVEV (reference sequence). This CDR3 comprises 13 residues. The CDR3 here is CASSPDRWYGYTF. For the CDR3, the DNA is TGTGCCAGCAGCCCAGACAGGTGGTATGGCTACACCTTC.